This T cell receptor (beta chain) was obtained from a study of blood T cell repertoires in COVID-19. Between the trimmed V and J ends, which lost 1 base and 4 bases, there was a span of 8 bases. Germline CDR1 and CDR2: GTSNPN and SVGIG (reference sequence). The CDR3 totals 13 residues. In the original workflow: Nucleated cell counts were estimated from reference gene primer amplification. Sequencing was performed with immunoSEQ multiplex PCR; in TCRdb, only in-frame clones are kept and a portion is missing. The DNA gave D and trimming, while V, J and clone size come from that table. The sample gives about 27,000 clones, under 85% of which show up once; about 67% is in the top ten.

The chain links TRBV30 to TRBJ1-5, with D possibly matching TRBD1 (6 bases). Sequencing was carried out using peripheral blood. This receptor was taken from an older man with acute or convalescent COVID-19. The CDR3, as DNA: TGTGCCTGGAGTGCGACAGGAAATCAGCCCCAGCATTTT. Translation gives CAWSATGNQPQHF.